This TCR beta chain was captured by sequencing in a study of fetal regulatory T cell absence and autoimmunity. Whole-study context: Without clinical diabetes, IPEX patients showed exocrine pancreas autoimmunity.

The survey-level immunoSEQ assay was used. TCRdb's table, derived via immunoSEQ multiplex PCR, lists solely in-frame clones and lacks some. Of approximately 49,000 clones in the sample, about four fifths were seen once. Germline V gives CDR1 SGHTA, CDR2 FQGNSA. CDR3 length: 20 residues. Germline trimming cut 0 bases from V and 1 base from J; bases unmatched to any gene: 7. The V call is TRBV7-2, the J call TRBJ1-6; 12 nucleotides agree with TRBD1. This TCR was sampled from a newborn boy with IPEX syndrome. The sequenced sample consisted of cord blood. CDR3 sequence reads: CASSLAGQGASYSYNSPLHF. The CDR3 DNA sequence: TGTGCCAGCAGCTTAGCGGGACAGGGGGCCAGTTATTCCTATAATTCACCCCTCCACTTT.